This T cell receptor (beta chain) originates from a study of cytomegalovirus exposure and HLA in healthy donors (dated by TCRdb to 2017 to 2019). Study-level background: The roughly 650 repertoires of the first cohort and the 120 validation repertoires were produced on the same platform, according to a later analysis. Along with the roughly 710-subject first cohort, a separate validation cohort of over 90 different subjects was used. To predict cytomegalovirus infection status, the study combined high-throughput TCR immunosequencing, statistical association of individual TCRs with disease status, and machine learning. The study was designed to test whether signatures of past pathogen exposure could be identified by cataloging public T cell receptors.

Library generation was performed with the immunoSEQ multiplex PCR assay. The paper's processing steps were these. To diagnose cytomegalovirus status from the catalog of TCR beta chain sequences, a statistical classification framework was built. Not all clones reach the TCRdb copy of this immuneACCESS table, which keeps in-frame sequences only. Checked studies attribute under half of the gap to unresolved V genes and leave the rest unexplained. V and J calls and clone size are as listed in that table; D and trimming were resolved from the DNA. The sample table records roughly 280,000 clones; approximately 86% of these occur just once. The ten most abundant clones make up approximately 1% of the sample. The donors belonged to the validation cohort of approximately 130 subjects, which was separate from the roughly 670-subject first cohort. This clone showed up just a few times. Its antigen has not been determined. There are no base qualities to consult, and no much larger clone falls within one base. Other nucleotide sequences in the sample specify the same CDR3.

What the study reported, not specific to this receptor: In the study, some 180 TCR beta chains were listed as associated with cytomegalovirus. A later analysis had no HLA typing for the validation cohort, so co-occurrence there was scored across all 120 or so repertoires. A few of the identified cytomegalovirus-associated TCR beta chains were confirmed in vitro to be specific for cytomegalovirus antigens. In a later analysis, TCRs clustered in the first cohort were found to also tend to co-occur in the roughly 120 validation repertoires, with 90% to 95% of cluster scores above 0. According to the authors, the approach could potentially be generalized to other disease states and immunological phenotypes. Cytomegalovirus status was reported to be diagnosed by the classifier with high specificity and sensitivity in both the original and validation cohorts. Most TCR sequences were seen in very few donors, while some public TCRs were found in many individuals.

There are 14 amino acids in the CDR3, from cysteine to phenylalanine inclusive. CDR3 DNA is the only sequence kept; it has 42 bases, read in frame from the first base. CDR1 and CDR2 are drawn from the germline V gene: SGHRS, YFSETQ. V is trimmed back by 0 bases and J by 5 bases, and the junction contains 2 bases that no gene match accounts for. The chain uses TRBV5-1 and TRBJ2-7; TRBD1 agrees with 10 junctional bases. This sequence was found in a woman between 18 and 30 years old in good health and CMV-seronegative. Sequencing input: PBMCs. Read as DNA, the sequence is TGCGCCAGCAGCTTGGGACAGGGGGCCGACGAGCAGTACTTC. The encoded protein is CASSLGQGADEQYF.